This TCR beta chain came from a study of T-cell reconstitution after alpha-beta-depleted transplantation in children (dated by TCRdb to the mid-2010s). Regarding the research as a whole: The study quantitatively tracked T-cell immune reconstitution after TCRalphabeta/CD19-depleted allogeneic hematopoietic cell transplantation in children using TCR repertoire profiling.

Reading the label with the study, this specimen's treatment or condition is: allogeneic hematopoietic cell transplantation with graft depleted of TCRalphabeta T cells and CD19 B cells. TCRalphabeta/CD19-depleted allogeneic hematopoietic cell grafts were given to the transplant recipients, all of whom were children. The study at large found these results: Apparently early alphabetaT-cell count recovery about two months after transplant reportedly relied on only several hundred rapidly expanded clones derived from non-depleted graft cells. In some patients, the high TCRbeta diversity seen at day 60 was put down to recipient T cells and intrathymic progenitors that had survived conditioning. Hyperexpanded clone frequencies declined over subsequent months; after one year, T-cell counts and TCRbeta diversity were mostly attributed to newly produced T cells.

Many counts were recorded for this clonotype. Its antigen remains unidentified. No much larger clone is present one base from it, and per-base qualities are unavailable. The junction shows trimming of 6 bases on V and 3 bases on J, plus 8 bases between the germline ends. From cysteine to phenylalanine, the CDR3 is 13 amino acids long. The DNA shown is the 39-base CDR3, in frame from base 1. Libraries came from PCR. Sequencing instrument: Illumina HiSeq 2500. TCR libraries were prepared with molecular barcoding, using unique molecular identifiers to normalize TCRbeta repertoire quantification. TCRdb reanalyzed the raw reads on its own, using fastp at Q25 for trimming and MiXCR for clone calling, and kept in-frame beta chains. Rows merge per CDR3 protein into single entries with the most common DNA and genes. Counted in this sample were roughly 670,000 distinct CDR3 sequences; around 13% of them appeared once. The top ten constitute roughly 0.84% of the sample.

The rearranged chain carries TRBV12-3 or TRBV12-4 and TRBJ1-4; the D segment could be TRBD1, given 5 matching bases. The TCR comes from a girl under 10 years old with congenital amegakaryocytic thrombocytopenia, due to receive a stem cell transplant. The sample consisted of PBMCs, taken before TCRalphabeta/CD19-depleted stem cell transplant. The nucleotide sequence reads as follows: TGTGCCAGCAGGCAGGGAGCTAATGAAAAACTGTTTTTT. The resulting protein is CASRQGANEKLFF.